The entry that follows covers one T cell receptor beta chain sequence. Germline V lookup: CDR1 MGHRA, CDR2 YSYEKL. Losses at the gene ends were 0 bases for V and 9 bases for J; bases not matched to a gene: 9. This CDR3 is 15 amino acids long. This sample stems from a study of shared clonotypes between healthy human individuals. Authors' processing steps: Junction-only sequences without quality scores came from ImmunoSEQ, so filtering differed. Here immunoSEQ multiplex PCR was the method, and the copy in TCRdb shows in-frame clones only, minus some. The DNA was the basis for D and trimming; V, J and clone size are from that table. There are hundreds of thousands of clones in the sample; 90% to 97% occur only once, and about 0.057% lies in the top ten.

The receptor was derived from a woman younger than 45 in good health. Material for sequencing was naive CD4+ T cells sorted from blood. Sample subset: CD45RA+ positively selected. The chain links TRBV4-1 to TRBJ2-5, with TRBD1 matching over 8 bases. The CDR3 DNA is TGCGCCAGCAGCCAAGATCAGGGGGCTCGTGAGGCCCAGTACTTC. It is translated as CASSQDQGAREAQYF.